The 23 T cell receptor beta chains presented below share a single source sample, sequenced in a study of blood T cell repertoires in COVID-19. Sequenced by immunoSEQ multiplex PCR; TCRdb stores in-frame clones only, minus some. The table shows 350,000 to 450,000 clones, with approximately 91% occurring only once. The sequenced material came from PBMCs or T cells enriched from blood (not recorded which). The receptors come from a woman in her 40s who had been exposed to COVID-19.

The chain couples TRBV10-3 to TRBJ2-1, with 11 bases aligning to TRBD2. CDR1 is ENHRY, CDR2 SYGVKD, per germline. V was pared by 0 bases and J by 4 bases, with 17 bases of the junction left unmatched. CDR3 length: 21 amino acids. DNA of the CDR3: TGTGCCATCAGTGAGTCGATCAGGGGACTAGCGGCCCGGGGGGCTTACAATGAGCAGTTCTTC. Protein product: CAISESIRGLAARGAYNEQFF.

This clone was picked up one time. The chain is built from TRBV2 and TRBJ1-1; possible D gene TRBD1, 5 bases. Trimming cost V 0 bases and J 1 base, with 15 bases left between them. The germline CDR1 and CDR2 sequences are SNHLY and FYNNEI. This CDR3 has 17 residues. This CDR3 reads CASSEALLWGGNTEAFF. CDR3 bases: TGTGCCAGCAGTGAAGCGCTTTTATGGGGGGGGAACACTGAAGCTTTCTTT.

The rearrangement links TRBV20-1 to TRBJ1-4, with TRBD1 identical over 8 bases. Per the germline V gene, CDR1 is DFQATT and CDR2 is SNEGSKA (reference sequence). Losses at the gene ends were 3 bases for V and 5 bases for J; bases not matched to a gene: 8. The CDR3 extends over 15 amino acids. This chain's CDR3 is CSASPQGAINEKLFF. In nucleotides, the CDR3 is TGCAGTGCTAGTCCCCAGGGGGCCATCAATGAAAAACTGTTTTTT.

V usage is TRBV27 and J usage is TRBJ2-5, with D perhaps matching TRBD1 (6 bases). The germline V gene encodes CDR1 MNHEY and CDR2 SMNVEV (reference sequence). V gave up 3 bases and J gave up 5 bases, with 13 bases separating them. CDR3 length: 14 residues. CDR3 loop: CASSFLGAEETQYF. The CDR3 DNA reads as TGTGCCAGCAGTTTTTTGGGGGCCGAGGAGACCCAGTACTTC.

This clone occurred once. This chain joins TRBV7-2 and TRBJ1-5; D unclear. The CDR3 contains 14 residues. Per the germline V gene, CDR1 is SGHTA and CDR2 is FQGNSA. The V and J ends lost 4 bases and 1 base respectively, with 8 bases between them. The CDR3 loop reads CASSSSGSNQPQHF. CDR3 sequence (DNA): TGTGCCAGCAGCTCGTCCGGGAGCAATCAGCCCCAGCATTTT.

This clone was observed a single time. V usage is TRBV5-6 and J usage is TRBJ2-3, with 7 bases fitting TRBD2. Trimming removed 3 bases from V and 2 bases from J; junction bases left unmatched: 3. The CDR3 covers 14 residues. CDR1 SGHDT and CDR2 YYEEEE come from the germline V gene. Written as DNA, the CDR3 is TGTGCCAGCAGCTCTAGCGGTCCCACAGATACGCAGTATTTT. It translates to CASSSSGPTDTQYF.

This chain uses TRBV29-1 with TRBJ1-2; 8 nucleotides line up with TRBD1. Germline values: CDR1 SQVTM, CDR2 ANQGSEA. The CDR3 spans 14 residues. Trimming took 5 bases from V and 0 from J; bases not matched to a gene: 5. CDR3 DNA sequence: TGCAGCGTTATTCAGGGGGCGACTAACTATGGCTACACCTTC. Protein product: CSVIQGATNYGYTF.

The genes are TRBV19 and TRBJ1-2; TRBD1 might be the D (6 bases). V lost 6 bases and J lost 4, with 12 bases in between. CDR3 length equals 13 residues. Germline CDR1 reads LNHDA; CDR2 reads SQIVND (reference sequence). The CDR3 bases are TGTGCCAGTAGCCCGACAGGTATCTATGGCTACACCTTC. Translating gives CASSPTGIYGYTF.

V is TRBV29-1 and J is TRBJ2-5; 9 nucleotides match TRBD1. Germline assignment: CDR1 SQVTM and CDR2 ANQGSEA. With 6 bases clipped from V and 5 bases from J, the junction kept 4 bases outside the gene matches. The CDR3 totals 12 residues. CDR3 in DNA: TGCAGCGTACTGGGACAGGGCGAGACCCAGTACTTC. It translates to CSVLGQGETQYF.

The count of this clone is one. V usage is TRBV9 and J usage is TRBJ1-2, with D maybe TRBD1 (5 bases). This CDR3 contains 14 residues. Germline V gene data show CDR1 as SGDLS and CDR2 as YYNGEE. Trimming cost V 0 bases and J 5 bases, with 11 bases left between them. The CDR3 region is CASSVGQGDYGYTF. The CDR3 region has the DNA TGTGCCAGCAGCGTAGGCCAAGGGGATTATGGCTACACCTTC.

This clone was seen once. The V call is TRBV7-3, the J call TRBJ2-1; D is unresolved. The CDR3 loop spans 15 amino acids. Trimming removed 2 bases from V and 0 bases from J, with 8 bases in between. CDR1 SGHTA and CDR2 FQGTGA come from the germline V gene. CDR3 coding DNA: TGTGCCAGCAGCTTATATAAGAGCTCCTACAATGAGCAGTTCTTC. Translated: CASSLYKSSYNEQFF.

The V and J genes are TRBV3-1 (or the pseudogene TRBV3-2) and TRBJ2-7, with a tentative D call TRBD2 (7 bases). The germline V gene has CDR1 LGHDT and CDR2 YNNKEL (reference sequence). The CDR3 is 15 residues long. V shed 1 base and J shed 5 bases, with 15 bases lying between them. The CDR3 reads CASSQAPTGGHEQYF. CDR3 DNA: TGTGCCAGCAGCCAAGCCCCTACGGGGGGCCACGAGCAGTACTTC.

V and J are TRBV24-1 and TRBJ1-1, with TRBD1 matching 11 bases. The CDR3 loop spans 17 amino acids. J lost 5 bases, V lost 3 bases, and 10 bases had no gene match. CDR1 KGHDR and CDR2 SFDVKD come from the germline V gene. CDR3 amino acids: CATSDAGTGGIGTEAFF. CDR3 nucleotides: TGTGCCACCAGTGATGCCGGGACAGGGGGGATCGGGACTGAAGCTTTCTTT.

V gene TRBV21-1 combines with J gene TRBJ2-7; the table gives TRBD1 as D, unverified against the DNA. TRBV21-1 is described as a pseudogene. The CDR3 runs 14 residues. Written as DNA, the CDR3 is TGTGCCAGCAGCTCGGCCGAACAGGGTTCCGAGCAGTACTTC. Translating gives CASSSAEQGSEQYF.

The chain couples TRBV13 to TRBJ1-1, with a tentative D call TRBD1 (5 bases). With 0 bases removed from V and 8 bases from J, the gap between germline ends came to 16 bases. This CDR3 comprises 15 residues. Germline-derived CDR1 and CDR2 are PRHDT and FYEKMQ (reference sequence). CDR3 in DNA: TGTGCCAGCAGCTTAGGAGTATTAGGGGAGGCCGAAGCTTTCTTT. Protein product: CASSLGVLGEAEAFF.

The gene calls are TRBV11-2 and TRBJ1-3, with 11 bases fitting TRBD1. Trimming at V came to 1 base and at J to 4 bases, leaving 3 bases not matched to a gene. The germline gives CDR1 SGHAT, CDR2 FQNNGV. The CDR3 is 16 residues long. CDR3 amino acids: CASSLGTGGLGNTIYF. The CDR3 DNA reads as TGTGCCAGCAGCTTAGGGACAGGGGGCCTCGGAAACACCATATATTTT.

The chain recombines TRBV7-8 with TRBJ1-1; D remains ambiguous. This CDR3 contains 15 residues. V dropped 2 bases and J dropped 4 bases, with 14 bases sitting between them. Germline CDR1 reads SGHVS; CDR2 reads FQNEAQ. CDR3 amino acids: CASSLIVGERTEAFF. CDR3 DNA sequence: TGTGCCAGCAGCTTAATTGTCGGGGAACGCACTGAAGCTTTCTTT.

This chain connects TRBV19 to TRBJ1-6, with D maybe TRBD1 (5 bases). V was clipped by 6 bases and J by 7 bases, with 10 bases between them. This CDR3 comprises 13 residues. CDR1 is LNHDA, CDR2 SQIVND, per germline (reference sequence). The DNA for the CDR3 is TGTGCCAGTAGGGCAGGGCAGAATTCACCCCTCCACTTT. Translated: CASRAGQNSPLHF.

The V gene is TRBV30, the J gene TRBJ2-7; D is possibly TRBD1 (6 bases). Germline CDR1 reads GTSNPN; CDR2 reads SVGIG (reference sequence). CDR3 size: 14 residues. The germline V and J ends were trimmed by 2 bases and 3 bases, with 14 bases remaining between them. CDR3 sequence (DNA): TGTGCCTGGAGTCCCCTCGGACAGATCTACGAGCAGTACTTC. Translated, it gives CAWSPLGQIYEQYF.

The V gene is TRBV6-5, the J gene TRBJ1-2, with 9 bases fitting TRBD1. Germline CDR1 and CDR2: MNHEY and SVGAGI. The CDR3 runs 13 residues. Trimming at V came to 2 bases and at J to 14 bases, leaving 9 bases not matched to a gene. This chain's CDR3 is CASSYNGDREKTF. The CDR3 region has the DNA TGTGCCAGCAGTTACAACGGGGACAGGGAAAAGACCTTC.

V and J are TRBV28 and TRBJ1-1, with 7 bases aligning to TRBD1. The germline V gene has CDR1 MDHEN and CDR2 SYDVKM. CDR3 size: 16 residues. V gave up 3 bases and J gave up 0 bases; unmatched junction bases: 7. CDR3 loop: CASSFPIRGLNTEAFF. In DNA form, the CDR3 reads TGTGCCAGCAGTTTCCCGATAAGGGGGCTGAACACTGAAGCTTTCTTT. Using reference TRBV28 and TRBJ1-1 for the parts outside the CDR3, the full variable domain is DVKVTQSSRYLVKRTGEKVFLECVQDMDHENMFWYRQDPGLGLRLIYFSYDVKMKEKGDIPEGYSVSREKKERFSLILESASTNQTSMYLCASSFPIRGLNTEAFFGQGTRLTVV.

This chain connects TRBV24-1 to TRBJ1-5; the D gene is possibly TRBD1 (6 bases). Germline CDR1 is KGHDR and CDR2 is SFDVKD. This CDR3 is built from 16 residues. Trimming left V 3 bases short and J 6 bases short, with 17 bases between. The CDR3 loop reads CATSDPNIGRGQPQHF. Here the CDR3 DNA reads TGTGCCACCAGTGATCCCAATATTGGCAGGGGTCAGCCCCAGCATTTT.

The chain recombines TRBV6-1 with TRBJ1-2, with D unresolved. Trimming cost V 0 bases and J 7 bases, with 15 bases left between them. The CDR3 runs to 15 residues. Germline V gene sequence: CDR1 MNHNS, CDR2 SASEGT. The CDR3 nucleotides are TGTGCCAGCAGTGAAGCTAAGATAACTGTGCGTGGCTACACCTTC. Translated, it gives CASSEAKITVRGYTF.